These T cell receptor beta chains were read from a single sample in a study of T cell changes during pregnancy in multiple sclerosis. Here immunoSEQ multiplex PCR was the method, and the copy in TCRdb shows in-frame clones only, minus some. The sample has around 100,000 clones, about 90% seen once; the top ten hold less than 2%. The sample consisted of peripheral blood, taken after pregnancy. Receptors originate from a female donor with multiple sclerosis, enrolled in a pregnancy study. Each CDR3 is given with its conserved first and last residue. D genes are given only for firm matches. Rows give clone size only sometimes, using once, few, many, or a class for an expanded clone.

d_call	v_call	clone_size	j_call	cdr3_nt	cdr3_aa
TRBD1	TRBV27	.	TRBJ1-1	TGTGCCAGCAGTTTCTCTGGCAGGGGGCTGTGGACTGAAGCTTTCTTT	CASSFSGRGLWTEAFF
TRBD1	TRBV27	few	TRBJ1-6	TGTGCCAGCAGTTTTGATGACAGGGGGAAGGATGATTCACCCCTCCACTTT	CASSFDDRGKDDSPLHF
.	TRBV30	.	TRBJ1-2	TGTGCCTGGAGTCGACAGTCCTATGGCTACACCTTC	CAWSRQSYGYTF
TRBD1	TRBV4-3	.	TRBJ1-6	TGCGCCAGCAGCCAAGAAATTGGGCAGGGGGTCCGTGGTTCACCCCTCCACTTT	CASSQEIGQGVRGSPLHF
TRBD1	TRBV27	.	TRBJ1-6	TGTGCCAGCAGTTGGACAGGTCTAGATTCACCCCTCCACTTT	CASSWTGLDSPLHF
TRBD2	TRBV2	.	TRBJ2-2	TGTGCCAGCAGTGGTCGAAGCGGGAGCGACACCGGGGAGCTGTTTTTT	CASSGRSGSDTGELFF
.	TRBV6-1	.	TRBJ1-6	TGTGCCAGCAGTGACGAGAGCTCCTATAATTCACCCCTCCACTTT	CASSDESSYNSPLHF
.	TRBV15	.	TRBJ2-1	TGTGCCACCAGCAGAGATTCGTCAGGGGTCTACAATGAGCAGTTCTTC	CATSRDSSGVYNEQFF
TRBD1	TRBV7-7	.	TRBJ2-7	TGTGCTAGCAGCCCGGGGACAGCTAATTCCTACGAGCAGTACTTC	CASSPGTANSYEQYF
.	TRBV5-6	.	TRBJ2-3	TGTGCCAGTCACCAAAGCGAGGATACGCAGTATTTT	CASHQSEDTQYF
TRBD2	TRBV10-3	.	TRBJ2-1	TGTGCCGCCACCCCCGGGCTAGCGGGAGGGAGTGAGCAGTTCTTC	CAATPGLAGGSEQFF
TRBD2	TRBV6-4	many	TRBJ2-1	TGTGCCAGCAGTGCGCGGGGGGAAGGCAATGAGCAGTTCTTC	CASSARGEGNEQFF
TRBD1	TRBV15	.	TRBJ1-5	TGTGCCACCAGCAGACCTGGACAGGGAGAAAGTCAGCCCCAGCATTTT	CATSRPGQGESQPQHF
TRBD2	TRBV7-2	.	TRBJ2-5	TGTGCCAGCAGCTTAGCTCTTAGCGGGGGGGTCCAAGAGACCCAGTACTTC	CASSLALSGGVQETQYF
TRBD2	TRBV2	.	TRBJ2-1	TGTGCCAGCAGGCTAGCGGGAAGGTACAATGAGCAGTTCTTC	CASRLAGRYNEQFF
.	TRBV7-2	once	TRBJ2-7	TGTGCCAGCAGCTTAGCAGCTCAGACACAATACGAGCAGTACTTC	CASSLAAQTQYEQYF
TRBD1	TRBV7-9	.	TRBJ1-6	TGTGCCAGCAGCGAAACAGGGGGCCGGGATTCACCCCTCCACTTT	CASSETGGRDSPLHF
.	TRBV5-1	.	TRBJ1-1	TGCGCCAGCAGCTTGGTTGTAGGTCCGGCGGGGGGGGCTTTCTTT	CASSLVVGPAGGAFF